This T cell receptor beta chain was recovered during a study of beta chain features in type 1 diabetes. Staining for CD45RO/CCR7/CD25/CD127/CD95/CD27 allowed sorting of CD4+ naive, central memory, regulatory and stem cell-like memory cells. Expressed TCRB transcripts got sequenced, as all isolated RNA was reverse transcribed. Assay: immunoSEQ multiplex PCR; the TCRdb copy retains only in-frame clones and omits some. The data show 250,000 or so clones, approximately 70% seen once. The sample comprised naive CD4+ T cells from blood. The sequence derives from a man aged 30 to 45 in good health.

The CDR3 nucleotides are TGCAGCGTTGTAAGGCCATTGAGCACTGAAGCTTTCTTT. It translates to CSVVRPLSTEAFF. The V call is TRBV29-1, the J call TRBJ1-1; D unresolved. V lost 4 bases and J lost 4, with 13 bases in between. Germline assignment: CDR1 SQVTM and CDR2 ANQGSEA. This CDR3 has 13 amino acids.